One and the same sample provided the 19 T cell receptor beta chains below, sequenced in a study of T cells in Graves' hyperthyroidism and ophthalmopathy. Amplified regions were TCR beta CDR3 sequences from RNA transcripts. When the TCR CDR3 underwent first-round RT-PCR, the HTBI primer set was used. TCRdb recomputed calls from the multiplex PCR reads with MiXCR, one row per CDR3 protein. The sample holds over 500,000 distinct CDR3 sequences, 14% seen once. Sample: blood. Receptor source: a middle-aged woman with Graves' hyperthyroidism.

V and J are TRBV12-5 and TRBJ2-1; 11 nucleotides line up with TRBD1. The V gene end was trimmed by 5 bases and the J gene end by 6 bases; junction bases not matched to a gene: 6. This CDR3 comprises 15 residues. Per germline, CDR1 LGHNT and CDR2 FRNRAP. CDR3 coding DNA: TGTGCTAGTGGTCCAGGACAGGGGGCAATCAATGAGCAGTTCTTC. It codes for CASGPGQGAINEQFF.

This clonotype came up many times. The chain carries TRBV4-2 and TRBJ2-5, with a tentative D call TRBD2 (6 bases). In germline, CDR1 is LGHNA, CDR2 YNFKEQ. Trimming took off 5 bases at V and 4 bases at J, with 17 bases between the two ends. The CDR3 has 15 amino acids. CDR3 sequence reads: CASSATSQAGETQYF. CDR3 DNA sequence: TGTGCCAGCAGCGCTACTAGCCAAGCCGGAGAGACCCAGTACTTC.

About this clonotype: A clone one base away is much larger, so this may be a read error. The chain couples TRBV6-2 or TRBV6-3 to TRBJ1-4; D not certain. The CDR3 is 15 amino acids. CDR1 MNHEY and CDR2 SVGEGT come from the germline V gene. CDR3 sequence: CASSHSKATNEKLSF. The CDR3 region has the DNA TGTGCCAGCAGTCACAGCAAAGCAACTAATGAAAAACTGTCTTTT.

This clonotype was observed at least ten times. This chain joins TRBV20-1 and TRBJ2-1, with TRBD1 identical over 7 bases. Losses at the gene ends were 6 bases for V and 0 bases for J; bases not matched to a gene: 14. The germline gives CDR1 DFQATT, CDR2 SNEGSKA (reference sequence). The CDR3 consists of 17 residues. CDR3 DNA: TGCAGTGCCCCGGGGCGACAGGGCCGGGACTCCTACAATGAGCAGTTCTTC. Amino acid sequence: CSAPGRQGRDSYNEQFF.

This clonotype was recorded many times. The J gene is TRBJ2-3, the V gene TRBV27; D unresolved. Germline assignment: CDR1 MNHEY and CDR2 SMNVEV (reference sequence). The CDR3 is made up of 15 amino acids. Trimming stripped 3 bases from V and 0 bases from J, with 10 bases between. The DNA of the CDR3 is TGTGCCAGCAGTTTCGTCTCGAAGAGCACAGATACGCAGTATTTT. Its protein product is CASSFVSKSTDTQYF.

This clonotype was recorded at least ten times. The rearrangement uses TRBV12-3 or TRBV12-4 and TRBJ1-2; D gene unclear. V was clipped by 2 bases and J by 3 bases, with 4 bases between them. The CDR3 extends over 12 amino acids. In nucleotides, the CDR3 is TGTGCCAGCAGTTTAACAGACTATGGCTACACCTTC. This codes for CASSLTDYGYTF.

The rearrangement links TRBV30 to TRBJ1-3, with D possibly matching TRBD1 (5 bases). Trimming removed 7 bases at V and 3 bases at J, with 13 bases between. Germline values: CDR1 GTSNPN, CDR2 SVGIG (reference sequence). The CDR3 has 13 amino acids. The CDR3 bases are TGTGCCTATACCGGGACGTATGGAAACACCATATATTTT. Translated: CAYTGTYGNTIYF.

This clonotype was observed a single time. This may be a read error: a much more frequent sequence differs by one nucleotide. This chain uses TRBV14 with TRBJ2-5; 7 bases align to TRBD1. The germline gives CDR1 SGHDN, CDR2 FVKESK. V lost 6 bases, J lost 9 bases, and 13 bases stayed unmatched. This CDR3 region has 14 residues. The DNA of the CDR3 is TGTGCCAGCAGTCTTACCGGGACAGTGGTCTCCCAGTACTTC. It translates to CASSLTGTVVSQYF.

This clonotype has ten or more counts. The chain employs TRBV5-1 and TRBJ2-5, with TRBD1 identical over 7 bases. From germline, CDR1 is SGHRS and CDR2 YFSETQ. The V segment lost 3 bases and the J segment 1 base; nucleotides outside the gene matches: 6. The CDR3 totals 15 residues. Here the CDR3 reads CASSSGQGVQETQYF. CDR3 DNA: TGCGCCAGCAGCTCGGGCCAGGGGGTCCAAGAGACCCAGTACTTC.

This clonotype occurred many times. The chain uses TRBV3-1 and TRBJ1-3; no definite D call. Germline V gives CDR1 LGHDT, CDR2 YNNKEL (reference sequence). There are 15 residues in the CDR3. The V gene lost 1 base and the J gene lost 4 bases, with 11 bases spanning the gap. The CDR3 here is CASSQGAGTGNTIYF. The CDR3 coding sequence is TGTGCCAGCAGCCAAGGGGCAGGCACCGGAAACACCATATATTTT. The whole variable domain, filled in from reference TRBV3-1 and TRBJ1-3, reads DTAVSQTPKYLVTQMGNDKSIKCEQNLGHDTMYWYKQDSKKFLKIMFSYNNKELIINETVPNRFSPKSPDKAHLNLHINSLELGDSAVYFCASSQGAGTGNTIYFGEGSWLTVV.

This clonotype occurred many times. The chain uses TRBV5-1 and TRBJ2-7; 10 nucleotides line up with TRBD1. Germline V lookup: CDR1 SGHRS, CDR2 YFSETQ. CDR3 length equals 15 residues. V gave up 2 bases and J gave up 6 bases; unmatched junction bases: 8. The CDR3 DNA is TGCGCCAGCAGCTTCACCGGGACAGGGGTCGGCGAGCAGTACTTC. It specifies CASSFTGTGVGEQYF.

This clonotype occurred many times. V usage is TRBV7-9 and J usage is TRBJ1-4, with 8 bases matching TRBD1. Germline V gene data show CDR1 as SEHNR and CDR2 as FQNEAQ (reference sequence). Trimming at V came to 5 bases and at J to 4 bases, leaving 3 bases not matched to a gene. This CDR3 is 14 amino acids long. DNA for the CDR3: TGTGCCAGCAGCCGGACAGGGAGTAATGAAAAACTGTTTTTT. Amino acid sequence: CASSRTGSNEKLFF.

Worth noting for this clonotype: A read error may produce the germline difference seen at one junction end. The CDR3 nucleotides read TGCGGTGCTAGGTACTCCTACGAGCAGTACTTC. Protein: CGARYSYEQYF. The V gene is TRBV20-1, the J gene TRBJ2-7; no firm D call. This CDR3 has 11 residues. CDR1 is DFQATT and CDR2 is SNEGSKA in the germline V gene (reference sequence).

This clonotype has just a few counts. CDR3 in amino acids: CASSGGTSGGRYNEQFF. The CDR3 nucleotides are TGTGCCAGCAGCGGAGGGACTAGCGGGGGCAGATACAATGAGCAGTTCTTC. The V call is TRBV9, the J call TRBJ2-1; 14 nucleotides agree with TRBD2. The germline CDR1 and CDR2 sequences are SGDLS and YYNGEE. There are 17 residues in the CDR3. V dropped 3 bases and J dropped 4; count of bases not matched to a gene: 6.

A few counts support this clonotype. The chain combines TRBV28 with TRBJ2-1; the D gene is possibly TRBD1 (6 bases). Trimming took off 3 bases at V and 0 bases at J, with 12 bases between the two ends. Germline V lookup: CDR1 MDHEN, CDR2 SYDVKM. The CDR3 has 16 amino acids. CDR3 in amino acids: CASSFLRGSSYNEQFF. The CDR3 region has the DNA TGTGCCAGCAGTTTCCTAAGGGGGAGCTCCTACAATGAGCAGTTCTTC.

This clonotype was recorded many times. In nucleotides, the CDR3 is TGCGCCAGCAGTGATCCTAGCAGCTACGAGCAGTACTTC. Translating gives CASSDPSSYEQYF. This chain links TRBV10-1 with TRBJ2-7, with D tentatively TRBD2 (5 bases). The length of the CDR3 is 13 residues. Germline lookup yields CDR1 WNHNN and CDR2 SYGVQD (reference sequence). V gave up 3 bases and J gave up 3 bases, with 9 bases separating them.

Only a few counts were recorded for this clonotype. The chain couples TRBV7-3 to TRBJ2-2; D is tentatively TRBD1 or TRBD2 (7 bases each). Looked up from germline, CDR1 is SGHTA and CDR2 is FQGTGA. This CDR3 is built from 19 residues. V shed 2 bases and J shed 2 bases, with 21 bases lying between them. CDR3 residues: CASSLYPRGGTTNTGELFF. In DNA form, the CDR3 reads TGTGCCAGCAGCTTATACCCCAGGGGGGGGACAACAAACACCGGGGAGCTGTTTTTT. The full variable domain, with the rest looked up from reference TRBV7-3 and TRBJ2-2, is GAGVSQTPSNKVTEKGKYVELRCDPISGHTALYWYRQSLGQGPEFLIYFQGTGAADDSGLPNDRFFAVRPEGSVSTLKIQRTERGDSAVYLCASSLYPRGGTTNTGELFFGEGSRLTVL.

V is TRBV5-6 and J is TRBJ1-1, with no clear D. This CDR3 has 16 amino acids. CDR1 is SGHDT, CDR2 YYEEEE, per germline. The V end was cut by 4 bases, the J end by 4 bases, with 20 bases between. The CDR3 spells CASSLPRTEMGTEAFF. The CDR3 coding sequence is TGTGCCAGCAGCCTCCCCAGGACCGAGATGGGCACTGAAGCTTTCTTT.

For the CDR3, the DNA is TGTGCCAGCAGCCACACCGGGGTCCCGGGACACTTCTCTGGGGCCAACGTCCTGACTTTC. Translated, it gives CASSHTGVPGHFSGANVLTF. V gene TRBV12-3 or TRBV12-4 combines with J gene TRBJ2-6; the D gene is possibly TRBD1 (6 bases). This CDR3 contains 20 residues. Between the trimmed V and J ends, which lost 6 bases and 0 bases, there was a span of 24 bases.